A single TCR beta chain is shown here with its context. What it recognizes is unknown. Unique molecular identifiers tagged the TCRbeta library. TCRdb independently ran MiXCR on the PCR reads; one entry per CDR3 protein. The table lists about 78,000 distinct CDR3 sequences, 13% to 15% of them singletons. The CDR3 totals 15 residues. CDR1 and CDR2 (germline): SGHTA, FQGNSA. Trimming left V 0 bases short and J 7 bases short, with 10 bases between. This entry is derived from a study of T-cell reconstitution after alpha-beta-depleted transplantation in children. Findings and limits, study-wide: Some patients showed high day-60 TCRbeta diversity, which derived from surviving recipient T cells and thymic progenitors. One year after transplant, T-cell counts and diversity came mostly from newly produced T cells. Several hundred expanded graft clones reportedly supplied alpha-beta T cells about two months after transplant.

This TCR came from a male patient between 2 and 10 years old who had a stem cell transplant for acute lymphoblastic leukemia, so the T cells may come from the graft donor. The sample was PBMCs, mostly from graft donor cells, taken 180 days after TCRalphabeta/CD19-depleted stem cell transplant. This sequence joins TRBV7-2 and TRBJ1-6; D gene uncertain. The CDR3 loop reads CASSLAVFRNSPLHF. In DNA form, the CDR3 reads TGTGCCAGCAGCTTAGCGGTATTTCGAAATTCACCCCTCCACTTT.